A selection of T cell receptor beta chains follows, all from one sample in a study of blood T cell repertoires in COVID-19. TCRdb's copy holds only in-frame clones and misses some; the assay was immunoSEQ multiplex PCR. The repertoire holds under 250,000 clones, with 65% to 85% as singletons. Sequencing was carried out using PBMCs or T cells enriched from blood (not recorded which). These receptor sequences come from a woman in her sixties or seventies who had recovered from COVID-19. The CDR3 runs from the conserved cysteine through the conserved F or W. D genes are given only for firm matches. Clone size appears in some rows only: once, few, many, or a class for an expanded clone.

D	V	J	size	CDR3	DNA
.	TRBV13	TRBJ1-4	once	CASSLAGQGKEKLFF	TGTGCCAGCAGCTTAGCAGGCCAGGGTAAAGAAAAACTGTTTTTT
.	TRBV24-1	TRBJ2-7	few	CATSDSTGMTGPYEQYF	TGTGCCACCAGTGATTCGACGGGGATGACAGGACCCTACGAGCAGTACTTC
.	TRBV10-1	TRBJ2-5	.	CASSDRRGVGETQYF	TGCGCCAGCAGTGACCGGAGGGGCGTCGGGGAGACCCAGTACTTC
TRBD1	TRBV6-5	TRBJ1-2	.	CASRQGGVNYGYTF	TGTGCCAGCAGACAGGGGGGCGTTAACTATGGCTACACCTTC
TRBD2	TRBV5-1	TRBJ2-7	.	CASSLGLAGSYEQYF	TGCGCCAGCAGCTTGGGTTTAGCGGGATCCTACGAGCAGTACTTC
.	TRBV28	TRBJ1-1	.	CASSHRWEAFF	TGTGCCAGCAGTCATCGGTGGGAAGCTTTCTTT
.	TRBV3-1/TRBV3-2	TRBJ1-5	.	CASSQGRDIQPQHF	TGTGCCAGCAGCCAGGGCAGGGATATTCAGCCCCAGCATTTT
TRBD2	TRBV19	TRBJ2-3	.	CASSITSGGIADTQYF	TGTGCCAGTAGTATAACTAGCGGGGGAATCGCAGATACGCAGTATTTT
TRBD1	TRBV29-1	TRBJ1-3	.	CSVDTTGTGTGNTIYF	TGCAGCGTAGACACAACCGGGACAGGGACTGGAAACACCATATATTTT
.	TRBV6-5	TRBJ1-3	.	CASSQEKVGNTIYF	TGTGCCAGCAGCCAAGAGAAAGTTGGAAACACCATATATTTT
.	TRBV18	TRBJ2-1	.	CASSPLPPPGDEQFF	TGTGCCAGCTCACCACTCCCTCCCCCGGGAGATGAGCAGTTCTTC
TRBD1	TRBV18	TRBJ1-5	.	CASSLTGVNQPQHF	TGTGCCAGCTCACTGACAGGGGTCAATCAGCCCCAGCATTTT
TRBD2	TRBV6-6	TRBJ2-3	.	CSHSRGGSTDTQYF	TGTTCACACTCCCGGGGGGGGAGCACAGATACGCAGTATTTT
TRBD1	TRBV4-3	TRBJ1-2	few	CASSQDWDRPIYGYTF	TGCGCCAGCAGCCAAGATTGGGACAGGCCTATCTATGGCTACACCTTC
TRBD1	TRBV7-2	TRBJ2-2	.	CASSLTGGARTGELFF	TGTGCCAGCAGCTTAACAGGGGGCGCGAGGACCGGGGAGCTGTTTTTT
TRBD2	TRBV5-1	TRBJ2-3	.	CASSLPGLAGGPWADTQYF	TGCGCCAGCAGCTTGCCGGGACTAGCGGGAGGGCCTTGGGCCGATACGCAGTATTTT
TRBD2	TRBV7-9	TRBJ2-1	.	CASSWSGTSNPDEQFF	TGTGCCAGCAGCTGGTCCGGGACTAGTAACCCTGATGAGCAGTTCTTC
.	TRBV20-1	TRBJ1-5	.	CSASDYGGDQPQHF	TGCAGTGCTAGTGACTACGGGGGAGATCAGCCCCAGCATTTT
TRBD2	TRBV29-1	TRBJ2-3	.	CSVDEREPDTQYF	TGCAGCGTTGACGAGCGGGAGCCAGATACGCAGTATTTT
.	TRBV2	TRBJ2-7	.	CASRTSGYEQYF	TGTGCCAGTAGGACCAGCGGCTACGAGCAGTACTTC
.	TRBV4-1	TRBJ2-7	.	CASSQGAFYEQYF	TGCGCCAGCAGCCAAGGAGCATTCTACGAGCAGTACTTC
.	TRBV5-5	TRBJ1-1	.	CASSLVLNTEAFF	TGTGCCAGCAGTTTGGTCTTGAACACTGAAGCTTTCTTT
TRBD1	TRBV7-2	TRBJ2-7	.	CASSSTPGTGLYEQYF	TGTGCCAGCAGTTCAACCCCCGGGACAGGACTGTACGAGCAGTACTTC
.	TRBV7-2	TRBJ2-7	few	CASSFARGHNYEQYF	TGTGCCAGCAGCTTTGCCCGGGGACACAATTACGAGCAGTACTTC
TRBD1	TRBV14	TRBJ1-6	.	CASSRTGQGYSPLHF	TGTGCCAGCAGCCGAACGGGACAGGGTTATTCACCCCTCCACTTT
TRBD1	TRBV28	TRBJ1-2	once	CASMGQGNYGYTF	TGTGCCAGCATGGGACAGGGAAACTATGGCTACACCTTC